This is a list of T cell receptor beta chains from one sample in a study of T cells expressing NK-cell markers. TCRdb derives one entry per CDR3 protein from the 5' RACE reads, leaving out DNA. The sample table sets out a few hundred thousand distinct CDR3 sequences. Sequencing was done on a sample of blood T cells: a sorted CD56 or NKG2C T cell subset, CD4+ or CD8+ T cells, or bulk PBMC T cells (not recorded which). All receptors derive from a man aged 18-30 years in good health. Each CDR3 is given with its conserved first and last residue. Each record gives: CDR3 length, J gene, V gene, CDR3 protein.

cdr3_length: 17; j_call: TRBJ2-3; v_call: TRBV4-3; cdr3_aa: CASTPKIGRGSTDTQYF
cdr3_length: 14; j_call: TRBJ2-1; v_call: TRBV12-3/TRBV12-4; cdr3_aa: CASSRDREFDEQFF
cdr3_length: 12; j_call: TRBJ2-1; v_call: TRBV12-3/TRBV12-4; cdr3_aa: CASSGGTVGKIF
cdr3_length: 15; j_call: TRBJ2-3; v_call: TRBV12-3/TRBV12-4; cdr3_aa: CASSFRGRATDTQYF
cdr3_length: 16; j_call: TRBJ2-1; v_call: TRBV11-2; cdr3_aa: CASSLAPGQGVGEQFF
cdr3_length: 14; j_call: TRBJ2-2; v_call: TRBV2; cdr3_aa: CASSERGGVGELFF
cdr3_length: 15; j_call: TRBJ2-7; v_call: TRBV29-1; cdr3_aa: CSVVGGQGNLYEQYF
cdr3_length: 17; j_call: TRBJ2-2; v_call: TRBV11-2; cdr3_aa: CASSSLGTGLGTGELFF
cdr3_length: 15; j_call: TRBJ2-1; v_call: TRBV19; cdr3_aa: CASSTTGQGSGEQFF
cdr3_length: 16; j_call: TRBJ2-5; v_call: TRBV20-1; cdr3_aa: CSADSPLSGSQETQYF
cdr3_length: 14; j_call: TRBJ1-2; v_call: TRBV20-1; cdr3_aa: CSARTGGAGYGYTF
cdr3_length: 11; j_call: TRBJ2-1; v_call: TRBV7-2; cdr3_aa: CASSSTGRQFF
cdr3_length: 16; j_call: TRBJ2-4; v_call: TRBV4-1; cdr3_aa: CASSQDGGRGGNIQYF
cdr3_length: 15; j_call: TRBJ2-4; v_call: TRBV4-2; cdr3_aa: CASSQDWDTENIQYF
cdr3_length: 11; j_call: TRBJ2-7; v_call: TRBV20-1; cdr3_aa: CSAAVSPEQYF
cdr3_length: 16; j_call: TRBJ1-1; v_call: TRBV12-3/TRBV12-4; cdr3_aa: CASSLFDRGRNTEAFF
cdr3_length: 13; j_call: TRBJ1-1; v_call: TRBV12-3/TRBV12-4; cdr3_aa: CASSSKGQAEAFF
cdr3_length: 16; j_call: TRBJ2-3; v_call: TRBV10-1; cdr3_aa: CASGMGMGLNTDTQYF